Listed here are 25 T cell receptor beta chains from one sample, sequenced in a study of blood T cell repertoires in COVID-19 (dated by TCRdb to the early 2020s). Library construction relied on the immunoSEQ multiplex PCR assay. This immuneACCESS table, as held by TCRdb, lists in-frame sequences with V and J called but not all clones. Of the missing ones, under half trace to an unresolved V gene in checked studies; the others have no known cause. The sample data list about 160,000 clones, and 70% to 90% of these were observed just once. The ten largest clones add up to 7% to 10% of the sample. The sequenced sample consisted of peripheral blood. These receptors originate from a woman aged 55 to 70 with COVID-19, enrolled during active disease.

In DNA form, the CDR3 reads TGTGCCAGCAGTTTGGCGGGGACCTACAATGAGCAGTTCTTC. Its translation is CASSLAGTYNEQFF. The genes are TRBV28 and TRBJ2-1; tentative D call: TRBD2 (6 bases). Trimming stripped 3 bases from V and 2 bases from J, with 8 bases between. The CDR3 runs 14 residues. Germline V gene data show CDR1 as MDHEN and CDR2 as SYDVKM.

Concerning this clone: Additional DNA sequences in this sample encode the identical CDR3. The J gene is TRBJ1-2, the V gene TRBV3-1 (or the pseudogene TRBV3-2), with unresolved D. In germline, CDR1 is LGHDT, CDR2 YNNKEL (reference sequence). Deletions cut 1 base from V and 4 bases from J, with 10 bases between. This CDR3 has 14 amino acids. The CDR3 loop reads CASSQGRGSYGYTF. In DNA, the CDR3 is TGTGCCAGCAGCCAAGGGAGAGGGAGCTATGGCTACACCTTC.

V usage is TRBV9 and J usage is TRBJ1-2; 10 bases agree with TRBD1. Germline V lookup: CDR1 SGDLS, CDR2 YYNGEE. The CDR3 loop spans 14 amino acids. Trimming cost V 1 base and J 4 bases; bases outside gene matches: 1. CDR3 coding DNA: TGTGCCAGCAGCGTACGGGACAGGGGCTATGGCTACACCTTC. This gives the protein CASSVRDRGYGYTF.

The V call is TRBV19, the J call TRBJ2-1; 10 nucleotides agree with TRBD2. Germline CDR1 reads LNHDA; CDR2 reads SQIVND (reference sequence). The J segment lost 3 bases and the V segment lost 6 bases, leaving 8 bases of the junction unmatched. The CDR3 is made up of 16 amino acids. The CDR3 sequence: CASRQPGLASYNEQFF. DNA of the CDR3: TGTGCCAGTAGGCAACCGGGACTAGCGAGCTACAATGAGCAGTTCTTC.

The rearrangement links TRBV7-2 to TRBJ1-5, with 7 bases fitting TRBD1. CDR3 length: 15 residues. V shed 5 bases, J shed 6 bases, and the junction held 10 bases outside the gene matches. Germline V gene sequence: CDR1 SGHTA, CDR2 FQGNSA. CDR3: CASSPGQAGGQPQHF. For the CDR3, the DNA is TGTGCCAGCAGCCCAGGACAGGCGGGCGGTCAGCCCCAGCATTTT.

The rearrangement links TRBV10-3 to TRBJ2-5; D not certain. Germline V CDR1 and CDR2: ENHRY, SYGVKD. Between the trimmed V and J ends, which lost 3 bases and 5 bases, there was a span of 10 bases. The CDR3 has 13 amino acids. As DNA, the CDR3 is TGTGCCATCAGTGATTCGTTCTCGGAGACCCAGTACTTC. Its protein product is CAISDSFSETQYF.

This clone was recorded only once. The chain couples TRBV9 to TRBJ1-2, with D tentatively TRBD1 (5 bases). V was pared by 0 bases and J by 9 bases, with 12 bases between. Germline V gene lookup returns CDR1 SGDLS and CDR2 YYNGEE. This CDR3 region has 13 residues. The CDR3 DNA reads TGTGCCAGCAGCGTAGAGGCAGGGACTTGCTACACCTTC. Encoded protein: CASSVEAGTCYTF.

The chain employs TRBV7-3 and TRBJ1-1, with a weak D call TRBD1 (6 bases). Trimming removed 3 bases from V and 1 base from J, with 9 bases in between. The CDR3 consists of 14 residues. CDR1 and CDR2 (germline): SGHTA, FQGTGA. CDR3 protein: CASSLGHQNTEAFF. CDR3 DNA: TGTGCCAGCAGCTTGGGACACCAGAACACTGAAGCTTTCTTT.

The CDR3 here is CASKFGRVGNQPQHF. CDR3 nucleotides: TGTGCCAGTAAATTTGGGAGAGTGGGTAATCAGCCCCAGCATTTT. The chain combines TRBV19 with TRBJ1-5, with D unclear. The V gene lost 7 bases and the J gene lost 4 bases, with 17 bases spanning the gap. Germline loops: CDR1 LNHDA, CDR2 SQIVND (reference sequence). CDR3 length equals 15 residues.

DNA of the CDR3: TGCGCCAGCAGCTTGGAGGGACAGGCTGGAAACACCATATATTTT. Encoded protein: CASSLEGQAGNTIYF. The chain is built from TRBV5-1 and TRBJ1-3; 8 nucleotides match TRBD1. CDR1 and CDR2 from the germline V gene are SGHRS and YFSETQ. This CDR3 spans 15 amino acids. The V gene end was trimmed by 0 bases and the J gene end by 2 bases; junction bases not matched to a gene: 1.

The rearrangement uses TRBV5-1 and TRBJ1-1; possibly TRBD1 for D (6 bases). Germline-derived CDR1 and CDR2 are SGHRS and YFSETQ. V dropped 0 bases and J dropped 6 bases, with 15 bases sitting between them. The CDR3 is made up of 15 amino acids. For the CDR3, the DNA is TGCGCCAGCAGCTTGGGGTTACAGGGTCGCTCTGAAGCTTTCTTT. Translating gives CASSLGLQGRSEAFF.

The V and J genes are TRBV7-3 and TRBJ2-1, with 8 nucleotides matching TRBD2. V was clipped by 2 bases and J by 3 bases; unmatched bases: 3. The CDR3 contains 15 residues. Germline assignment: CDR1 SGHTA and CDR2 FQGTGA. The CDR3 spells CASSLLAGRYNEQFF. DNA of the CDR3: TGTGCCAGCAGCTTACTAGCGGGCCGCTACAATGAGCAGTTCTTC.

The chain is built from TRBV2 and TRBJ1-6, with 7 bases lining up with TRBD1. The J segment lost 5 bases and the V segment lost 11 bases, leaving 6 bases of the junction unmatched. CDR3 size: 13 residues. The V gene's germline CDR1 is SNHLY and CDR2 FYNNEI. The CDR3 protein is CASQGDDNSPLHF. As DNA, the CDR3 is TGTGCCTCCCAGGGGGACGATAATTCACCCCTCCACTTT. The full variable domain, rest sourced from reference TRBV2 and TRBJ1-6, is EPEVTQTPSHQVTQMGQEVILRCVPISNHLYFYWYRQILGQKVEFLVSFYNNEISEKSEIFDDQFSVERPDGSNFTLKIRSTKLEDSAMYFCASQGDDNSPLHFGNGTRLTVT.

The chain is built from TRBV5-8 and TRBJ1-2; no clear D gene. CDR3 size: 13 residues. The V gene's germline CDR1 is SGHTS and CDR2 YDEGEE. Trimming cost V 4 bases and J 7 bases, with 14 bases left between them. Written as DNA, the CDR3 is TGTGCCAGCAGCATCTCAGGTGCGGGTGGCTACACCTTC. Translated, it gives CASSISGAGGYTF.

The rearrangement links TRBV5-1 to TRBJ1-5, with D maybe TRBD1 (6 bases). Per germline, CDR1 SGHRS and CDR2 YFSETQ. The V and J ends lost 3 bases and 2 bases respectively, with 12 bases between them. There are 15 residues in the CDR3. The CDR3 here is CASSSGASGNQPQHF. The CDR3 DNA reads TGCGCCAGCAGCTCAGGGGCGTCGGGCAATCAGCCCCAGCATTTT.

The rearrangement uses TRBV9 and TRBJ1-1, with D tentatively TRBD1 (6 bases). Germline V gives CDR1 SGDLS, CDR2 YYNGEE. The V and J ends lost 3 bases and 0 bases respectively, with 12 bases between them. The CDR3 extends over 15 amino acids. The CDR3 sequence: CASSGGGTMNTEAFF. In DNA form, the CDR3 reads TGTGCCAGCAGCGGGGGGGGCACCATGAACACTGAAGCTTTCTTT.

The chain is built from TRBV5-1 and TRBJ2-4, with D possibly TRBD2 on 5 matching bases. Per germline, CDR1 SGHRS and CDR2 YFSETQ. V gave up 3 bases and J gave up 10 bases, with 20 bases separating them. The CDR3 runs to 15 residues. This CDR3 reads CASSSAVPGELIQYF. The DNA of the CDR3 is TGCGCCAGCAGCTCCGCGGTACCCGGGGAGTTAATTCAGTACTTC.

CDR3 in DNA: TGTGCCAGCAGTTCTCAACAGGTTAGCTATGGCTACACCTTC. Amino acids: CASSSQQVSYGYTF. The V gene is TRBV7-9, the J gene TRBJ1-2; possible D gene TRBD1, 5 bases. Germline V gene lookup returns CDR1 SEHNR and CDR2 FQNEAQ (reference sequence). The germline V and J ends were trimmed by 6 bases and 4 bases, with 15 bases remaining between them. CDR3 length equals 14 residues. Using reference TRBV7-9 and TRBJ1-2 for the parts outside the CDR3, the full variable domain is DTGVSQNPRHKITKRGQNVTFRCDPISEHNRLYWYRQTLGQGPEFLTYFQNEAQLEKSRLLSDRFSAERPKGSFSTLEIQRTEQGDSAMYLCASSSQQVSYGYTFGSGTRLTVV.

The V call is TRBV9, the J call TRBJ2-3; D is unclear. This CDR3 is 15 amino acids long. With 0 bases removed from V and 0 bases from J, the gap between germline ends came to 8 bases. Germline loops: CDR1 SGDLS, CDR2 YYNGEE. CDR3 loop: CASSVGQTSTDTQYF. The CDR3 bases are TGTGCCAGCAGCGTAGGTCAGACTAGCACAGATACGCAGTATTTT.

The chain carries TRBV19 and TRBJ2-1, with a possible D match to TRBD2 (6 bases). Deletions cut 10 bases from V and 3 bases from J, with 13 bases between. This CDR3 has 13 amino acids. In germline, CDR1 is LNHDA, CDR2 SQIVND (reference sequence). The CDR3, as DNA: TGTGCCACCCGGGAGCACGGCTACAATGAGCAGTTCTTC. Translation gives CATREHGYNEQFF.

In this sample, this clone turned up once. J is TRBJ2-2 and V is TRBV20-1, with TRBD1 matching over 8 bases. Germline lookup yields CDR1 DFQATT and CDR2 SNEGSKA (reference sequence). V shed 3 bases, J shed 4 bases, and the junction held 7 bases outside the gene matches. The CDR3 runs to 15 residues. CDR3 nucleotide sequence: TGCAGTGCTAGTCGGCAGGGGGCTGGCACCGGGGAGCTGTTTTTT. This codes for CSASRQGAGTGELFF.

CDR3 protein: CASSLGQVANEQFF. Here the CDR3 DNA reads TGCGCCAGCAGCTTGGGACAGGTAGCCAATGAGCAGTTCTTC. The chain is built from TRBV5-1 and TRBJ2-1, with a weak D call TRBD1 (6 bases). CDR1 and CDR2 (germline): SGHRS, YFSETQ. V shed 0 bases and J shed 6 bases, with 10 bases lying between them. The CDR3 runs to 14 residues.

The chain employs TRBV3-1 (or the pseudogene TRBV3-2) and TRBJ1-1; 12 bases line up with TRBD1. With V trimmed by 4 bases and J by 2 bases, 8 bases remained unmatched. Germline assignment: CDR1 LGHDT and CDR2 YNNKEL (reference sequence). The CDR3 covers 17 residues. The CDR3 is CASSRFAGTGGNTEAFF. For the CDR3, the DNA is TGTGCCAGCAGCCGGTTTGCCGGGACAGGGGGCAACACTGAAGCTTTCTTT.

The chain combines TRBV7-6 with TRBJ1-4, with 8 positions matching TRBD1. The CDR3 extends over 16 amino acids. CDR1 is SGHVS, CDR2 FNYEAQ, per germline. V trimming: 5 bases; J trimming: 0 bases; junction bases outside the gene matches: 5. The CDR3 loop reads CASSPRDRSTNEKLFF. CDR3 nucleotides: TGTGCCAGCAGCCCCCGGGACAGGTCAACTAATGAAAAACTGTTTTTT.

This clone was picked up one time. In nucleotides, the CDR3 is TGTGCCAGCAGCCCCTACGCGGGAGGTAACACCGGGGAGCTGTTTTTT. Translated, it gives CASSPYAGGNTGELFF. The V and J genes are TRBV7-8 and TRBJ2-2; 8 bases are a match to TRBD2. J was trimmed by 2 bases and V by 5 bases; bases with no gene match: 7. The CDR3 contains 16 residues. The germline V gene encodes CDR1 SGHVS and CDR2 FQNEAQ.